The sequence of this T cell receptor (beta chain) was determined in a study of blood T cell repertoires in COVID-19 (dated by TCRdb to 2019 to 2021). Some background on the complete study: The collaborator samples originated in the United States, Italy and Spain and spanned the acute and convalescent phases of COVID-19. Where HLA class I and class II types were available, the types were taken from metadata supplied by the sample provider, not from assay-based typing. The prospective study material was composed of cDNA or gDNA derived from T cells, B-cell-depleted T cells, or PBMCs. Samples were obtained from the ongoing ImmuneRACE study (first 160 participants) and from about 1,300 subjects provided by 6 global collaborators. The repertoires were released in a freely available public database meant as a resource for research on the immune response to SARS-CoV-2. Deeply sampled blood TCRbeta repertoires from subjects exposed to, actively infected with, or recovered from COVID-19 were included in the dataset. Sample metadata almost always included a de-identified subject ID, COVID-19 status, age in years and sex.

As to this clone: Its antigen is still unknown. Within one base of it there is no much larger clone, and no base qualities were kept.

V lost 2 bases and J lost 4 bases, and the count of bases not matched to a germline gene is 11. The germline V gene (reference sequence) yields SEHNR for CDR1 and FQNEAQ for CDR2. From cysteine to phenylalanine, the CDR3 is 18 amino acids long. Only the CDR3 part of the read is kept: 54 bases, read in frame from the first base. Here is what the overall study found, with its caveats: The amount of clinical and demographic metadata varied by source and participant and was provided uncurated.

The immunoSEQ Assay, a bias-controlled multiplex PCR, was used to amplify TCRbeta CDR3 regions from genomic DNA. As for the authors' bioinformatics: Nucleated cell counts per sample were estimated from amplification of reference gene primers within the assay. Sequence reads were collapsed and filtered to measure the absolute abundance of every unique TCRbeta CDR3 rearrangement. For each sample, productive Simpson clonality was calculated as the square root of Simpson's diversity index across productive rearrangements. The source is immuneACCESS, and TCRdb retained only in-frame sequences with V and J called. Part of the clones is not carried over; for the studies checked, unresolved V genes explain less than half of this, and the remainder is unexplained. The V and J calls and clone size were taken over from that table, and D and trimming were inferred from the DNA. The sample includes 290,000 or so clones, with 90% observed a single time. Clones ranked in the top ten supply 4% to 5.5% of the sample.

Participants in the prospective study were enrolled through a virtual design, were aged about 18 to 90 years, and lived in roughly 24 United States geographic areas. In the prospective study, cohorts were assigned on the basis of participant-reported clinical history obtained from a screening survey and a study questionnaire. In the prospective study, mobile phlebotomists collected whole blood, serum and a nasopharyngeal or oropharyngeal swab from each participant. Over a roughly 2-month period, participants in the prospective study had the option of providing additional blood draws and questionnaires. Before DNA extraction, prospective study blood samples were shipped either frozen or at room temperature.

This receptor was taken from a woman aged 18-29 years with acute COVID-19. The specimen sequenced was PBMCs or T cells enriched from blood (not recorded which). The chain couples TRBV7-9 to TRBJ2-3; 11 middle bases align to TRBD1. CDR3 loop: CASSLRTGGAYIADTQYF. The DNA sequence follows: TGTGCCAGCAGCTTAAGGACAGGGGGCGCCTACATCGCAGATACGCAGTATTTT.